The clone carrying this T cell receptor (beta chain) has a handful of counts. Antigen unknown. This entry belongs to a study of T-cell reconstitution after alpha-beta-depleted transplantation in children. Unique molecular identifiers were incorporated when the TCRbeta library was constructed. TCRdb re-called the PCR reads with MiXCR, one entry per CDR3 protein. This table has some 460,000 distinct CDR3 sequences, around 15% appearing once. The CDR3 totals 17 residues. Per germline, CDR1 DFQATT and CDR2 SNEGSKA (reference sequence). J was trimmed by 5 bases and V by 0 bases; bases with no gene match: 14. Study results and caveats: The study traced high day-60 TCRbeta diversity in some patients to surviving recipient T cells and thymic progenitors. Fresh T-cell production supplied most of the T-cell counts and diversity seen one year after transplant. Reports say that about two months after transplant, the alpha-beta T cells came out of several hundred graft clones that had expanded.

This sequence originates from a boy younger than two who had a stem cell transplant for Wiskott-Aldrich syndrome, so the T cells may come from the graft donor. The gene calls are TRBV20-1 and TRBJ1-2, with 8 bases identical to TRBD1. Material: PBMCs, mostly from graft donor cells, obtained 360 days after TCRalphabeta/CD19-depleted stem cell transplant. Here the CDR3 DNA reads TGCAGTGCTAGAGATATCCCCGGACAGGGCGGGACTTATGGCTACACCTTC. Residues: CSARDIPGQGGTYGYTF.